This T cell receptor (beta chain) was captured in a study of cytomegalovirus exposure and HLA in healthy donors. Study-wide results and limits: It has been reported that TCR beta sequences accurately predicted the HLA-A and HLA-B alleles of most subjects.

With 60 Vbeta and 13 Jbeta primers, the PCR was carried out. Per the study methods: Approximately 12 million of about 88 million unique TCR beta chains were shared, per a later count. The method was immunoSEQ multiplex PCR; TCRdb's version includes in-frame clones alone and lacks a portion of them. V, J and clone size derive from that table, while D and trimming were established from the DNA sequence. In total, the table holds tens of thousands of clones. As regards this clone: Its antigen is currently unknown.

After removal of 4 bases from V and 5 bases from J, the junction contained 18 bases not matched to a gene. Looked up from germline, CDR1 is MGHRA and CDR2 is YSYEKL. The CDR3 totals 18 residues. Sequencing used PBMCs. The TCR sequence derives from a woman aged 60-70 years in good health and CMV-seropositive. J is TRBJ2-5 and V is TRBV4-1, with TRBD1 matching 8 bases. CDR3 nucleotides: TGCGCCAGCAGCCCCGACGCTAATACAGGGGGTGGAGGGGAGACCCAGTACTTC. Amino acids: CASSPDANTGGGGETQYF.